The rows below give T cell receptor beta chains drawn from one sample of a study of Graves' ophthalmopathy and Graves' hyperthyroidism. TCRdb used MiXCR to reprocess the multiplex PCR reads, holding one entry per CDR3 protein. The data contain under 800,000 distinct CDR3 sequences, 22% of them seen just once; the ten biggest clones take up around 7%. The sequenced material came from peripheral blood. These receptors were obtained from a woman younger than 30 with stable Graves' hyperthyroidism. Some clones in this sample may be carry-over from other donors' samples. Both conserved end residues are part of each CDR3. D genes are given only for firm matches. Clone size is not always given. Where it is, it says once, few, many or a class for expanded clones.

TGTGCCATCATGGGGGGCGGTGGCTACACCTTC CAIMGGGGYTF TRBV10-3 . TRBJ1-2 many
TGCAGTGCTAGAGTAACCGACAGGGCCTCCCCTGAGCAGTACTTC CSARVTDRASPEQYF TRBV20-1 TRBD1 TRBJ2-7 many
TGCAGTGCTAGAGACCGGGACAGCCCGAACACTGAAGCTTTCTTT CSARDRDSPNTEAFF TRBV20-1 TRBD1 TRBJ1-1 many
TGTGCCACCCCTAGCGGGCTCGGGGAGACCCAGTACTTC CATPSGLGETQYF TRBV7-9 TRBD2 TRBJ2-5 once
TGTGCCAGCAGTGGGACAGGGGGCCTTTGGGGAGATGGCTACACCTTC CASSGTGGLWGDGYTF TRBV2 TRBD1 TRBJ1-2 many
TGTGCCACCAGCAGAGGGACAGGGTCAAACTATGGCTACACCTTC CATSRGTGSNYGYTF TRBV15 TRBD1 TRBJ1-2 .
TGTGCCAGCAGTCCGGTAGCGGGAACGAACACCGGGGAGCTGTTTTTT CASSPVAGTNTGELFF TRBV28 TRBD2 TRBJ2-2 .
TGTGCCTGGAGTGTAAACGGGCAGAGCAATCAGCCCCAGCATTTT CAWSVNGQSNQPQHF TRBV30 . TRBJ1-5 many
TGTGCCAGCAGCCAAGACGCTCGCACAGGAGGCTATGGCTACACCTTC CASSQDARTGGYGYTF TRBV4-2 . TRBJ1-2 many
TGTGCCAGCACCAGGGCCGATTTGATATCCTACGAGCAGTACTTC CASTRADLISYEQYF TRBV28 . TRBJ2-7 many
TGTGCCACCAGCAACGAACTAGGTACATTTCAAGAGACCCAGTACTTC CATSNELGTFQETQYF TRBV15 . TRBJ2-5 many
TGTGCCAGCAGTCACATGGGGCTCCACGATCAGTACTTC CASSHMGLHDQYF TRBV12-3/TRBV12-4 . TRBJ2-7 .
TGCGCCAGCAGCCAAGATCCCCCGGGCCCACCCCTCCACTTT CASSQDPPGPPLHF TRBV4-1 . TRBJ1-6 few
TGTGCCAGCAGTCTCCGGGACAGGGATCAGCCCCAGCATTTT CASSLRDRDQPQHF TRBV27 TRBD1 TRBJ1-5 many
TGTGCCACGACGACCGGGACAGGGGGATTTGAGACCCAGTACTTC CATTTGTGGFETQYF TRBV19 TRBD1 TRBJ2-5 many
TGTGCCTGGAGTGGCAGGGGGGCCCTCACTGAAGCTTTCTTT CAWSGRGALTEAFF TRBV30 TRBD1 TRBJ1-1 many
TGCGCCAGCAGACCGGCGCGCGCCCTTAGCCTTAGGGAGCAGTACTTC CASRPARALSLREQYF TRBV10-2 . TRBJ2-7 many
TGTGCCAGCAGTTTAGTGGTTGCCACTGAAGCTTTCTTT CASSLVVATEAFF TRBV12-3/TRBV12-4 . TRBJ1-1 many
TGTGCCATCAGGACGGGACTAGCGGGGGGAAATTACGAGCAGTACTTC CAIRTGLAGGNYEQYF TRBV10-3 TRBD2 TRBJ2-7 many
TGTGCCAGCAGTGAAGGTGGCGGGACTAACGAAGAGACCCAGTACTTC CASSEGGGTNEETQYF TRBV6-1 TRBD2 TRBJ2-5 few
TGTGCCAGTAGGAGGTTGACCCTCACTGAAGCTTTCTTT CASRRLTLTEAFF TRBV19 . TRBJ1-1 many
TGTGCCAGCAGCTTATCCCTAGCGGGAGGAAGTGAGACCCAGTACTTC CASSLSLAGGSETQYF TRBV5-8 TRBD2 TRBJ2-5 many
TGCGCCAGCAGCTTGGCCGGGGAGGGGGACGGCTACACCTTC CASSLAGEGDGYTF TRBV5-1 . TRBJ1-2 few
TGCAGTGCTAAAAACCGGCAGGACAGGGTCAACTATGGCTACACCTTC CSAKNRQDRVNYGYTF TRBV20-1 TRBD1 TRBJ1-2 many
TGTGCCAGCAGCCCCAACCGGGACTCAAAAGAGACCCAGTACTTC CASSPNRDSKETQYF TRBV7-3 . TRBJ2-5 .
TGTGCCAGCAGCGTAGAGGCTAACACCGGGGAGCTGTTTTTT CASSVEANTGELFF TRBV9 . TRBJ2-2 many
TGCAGCGTTGCTAGGGTGAACACTGAAGCTTTCTTT CSVARVNTEAFF TRBV29-1 . TRBJ1-1 many